This T cell receptor beta chain comes out of a study of regulatory T cells in long-lasting Graves disease. Time point defined: newly diagnosed GD, antithyroid drugs for less than 3 months. Extracted RNA from PBMCs served as the source of the TCR library. The patients were drawn from one endocrinology department in Xi'an, China. Building of the TCR beta libraries involved iRepertoire HTBI primers and Arm-PCR of CDR3 regions. Using its own MiXCR run on the multiplex PCR reads, TCRdb lists one record per CDR3 protein. This table has roughly 380,000 distinct CDR3 sequences, roughly 17% appearing once. Germline CDR1 is SNHLY and CDR2 is FYNNEI. This CDR3 is built from 12 residues. About this clonotype: Its antigen is currently unknown.

Study outcomes and limitations: Persistent disease preferred TRBV28, TRBJ1-2 and TRBJ2-5.

The same sample was also studied in work on T cells in Graves' hyperthyroidism and ophthalmopathy.

This clonotype was obtained from a man aged 35 to 55 with Graves disease. J is TRBJ2-3 and V is TRBV2; D may be TRBD2 (5 bases). The end of the DNA fits TRBJ2-5 better, so the J call may be wrong. Sequencing was performed on peripheral blood mononuclear cells (PBMCs), taken at new diagnosis, from a patient treated with antithyroid drugs. The CDR3 here is CASREEAETQYF. In nucleotides, the CDR3 is TGTGCCAGCAGAGAGGAGGCAGAGACCCAGTACTTC.